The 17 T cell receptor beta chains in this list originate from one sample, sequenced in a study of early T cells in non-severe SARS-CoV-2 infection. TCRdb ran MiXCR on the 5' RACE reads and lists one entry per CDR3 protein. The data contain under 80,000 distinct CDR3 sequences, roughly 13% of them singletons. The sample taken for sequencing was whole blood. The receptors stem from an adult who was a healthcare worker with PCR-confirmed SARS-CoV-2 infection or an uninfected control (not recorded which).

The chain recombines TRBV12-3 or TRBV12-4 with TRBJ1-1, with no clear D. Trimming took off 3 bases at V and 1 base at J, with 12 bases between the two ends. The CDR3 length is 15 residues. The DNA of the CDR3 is TGTGCCAGCAGTTTCGGCGTATACCCGAACACTGAAGCTTTCTTT. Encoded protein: CASSFGVYPNTEAFF.

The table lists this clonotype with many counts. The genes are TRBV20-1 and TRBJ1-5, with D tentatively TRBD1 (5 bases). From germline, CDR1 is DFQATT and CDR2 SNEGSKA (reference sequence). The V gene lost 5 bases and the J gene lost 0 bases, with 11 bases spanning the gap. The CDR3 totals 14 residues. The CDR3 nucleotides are TGCAGTGCTCTAACAGGATATAGCAATCAGCCCCAGCATTTT. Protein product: CSALTGYSNQPQHF.

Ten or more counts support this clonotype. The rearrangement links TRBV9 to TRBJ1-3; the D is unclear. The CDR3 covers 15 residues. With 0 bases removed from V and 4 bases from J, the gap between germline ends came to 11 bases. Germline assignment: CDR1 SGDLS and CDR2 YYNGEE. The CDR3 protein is CASSVEEGSGNTIYF. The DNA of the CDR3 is TGTGCCAGCAGCGTAGAGGAAGGGAGCGGAAACACCATATATTTT.

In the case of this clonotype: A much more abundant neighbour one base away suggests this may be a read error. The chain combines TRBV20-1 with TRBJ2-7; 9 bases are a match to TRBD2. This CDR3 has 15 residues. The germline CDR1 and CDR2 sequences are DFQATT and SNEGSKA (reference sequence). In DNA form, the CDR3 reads TGCAGTGCTACGAAAGCGGGGGGCAACTCCTACGATCAGTACTTC. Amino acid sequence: CSATKAGGNSYDQYF.

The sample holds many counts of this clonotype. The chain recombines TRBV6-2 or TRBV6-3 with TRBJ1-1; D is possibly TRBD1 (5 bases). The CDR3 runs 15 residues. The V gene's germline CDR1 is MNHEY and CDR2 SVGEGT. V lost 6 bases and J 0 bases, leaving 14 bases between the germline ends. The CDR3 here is CASSRDGSLNTEAFF. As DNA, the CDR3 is TGTGCCAGCAGCCGGGACGGTTCACTGAACACTGAAGCTTTCTTT.

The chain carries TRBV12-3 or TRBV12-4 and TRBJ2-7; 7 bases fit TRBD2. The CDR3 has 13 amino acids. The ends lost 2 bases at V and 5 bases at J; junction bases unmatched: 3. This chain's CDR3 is CASSLYRGDEQYF. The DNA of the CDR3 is TGTGCCAGCAGTTTATATCGGGGGGACGAGCAGTACTTC.

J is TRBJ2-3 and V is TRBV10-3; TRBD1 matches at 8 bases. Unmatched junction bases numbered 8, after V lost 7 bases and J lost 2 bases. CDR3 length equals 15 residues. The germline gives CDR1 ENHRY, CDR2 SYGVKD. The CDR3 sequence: CAITAGQGSTDTQYF. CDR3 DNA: TGTGCCATCACTGCAGGACAGGGTTCCACAGATACGCAGTATTTT.

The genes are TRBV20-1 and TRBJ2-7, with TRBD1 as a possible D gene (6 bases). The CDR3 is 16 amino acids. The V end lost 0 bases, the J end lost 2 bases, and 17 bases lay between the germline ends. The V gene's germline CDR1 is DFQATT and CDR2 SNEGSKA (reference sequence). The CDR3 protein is CSARDPGAAPAYEQYF. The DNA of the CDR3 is TGCAGTGCTAGAGATCCAGGGGCAGCGCCCGCCTACGAGCAGTACTTC.

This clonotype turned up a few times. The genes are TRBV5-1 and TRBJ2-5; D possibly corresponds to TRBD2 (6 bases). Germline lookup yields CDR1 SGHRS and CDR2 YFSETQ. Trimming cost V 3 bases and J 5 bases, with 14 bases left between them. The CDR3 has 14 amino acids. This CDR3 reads CASSWGTLRETQYF. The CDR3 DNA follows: TGCGCCAGCAGCTGGGGGACTCTCCGTGAGACCCAGTACTTC.

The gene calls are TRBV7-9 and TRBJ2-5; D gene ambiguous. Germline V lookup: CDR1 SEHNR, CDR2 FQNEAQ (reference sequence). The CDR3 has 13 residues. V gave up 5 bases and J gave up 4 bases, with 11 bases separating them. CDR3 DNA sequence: TGTGCCAGCAGCGCCCGGCTTGGAGAGACCCAGTACTTC. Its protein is CASSARLGETQYF. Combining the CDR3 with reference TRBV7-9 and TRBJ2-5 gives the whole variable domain DTGVSQNPRHKITKRGQNVTFRCDPISEHNRLYWYRQTLGQGPEFLTYFQNEAQLEKSRLLSDRFSAERPKGSFSTLEIQRTEQGDSAMYLCASSARLGETQYFGPGTRLLVL.

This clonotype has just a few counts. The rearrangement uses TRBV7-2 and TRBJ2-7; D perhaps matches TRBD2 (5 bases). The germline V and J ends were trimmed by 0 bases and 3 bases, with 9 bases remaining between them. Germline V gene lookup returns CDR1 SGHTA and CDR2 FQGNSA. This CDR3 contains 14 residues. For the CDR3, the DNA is TGTGCCAGCAGCTTAGCGGGTCGGGGCTACGAGCAGTACTTC. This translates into CASSLAGRGYEQYF.

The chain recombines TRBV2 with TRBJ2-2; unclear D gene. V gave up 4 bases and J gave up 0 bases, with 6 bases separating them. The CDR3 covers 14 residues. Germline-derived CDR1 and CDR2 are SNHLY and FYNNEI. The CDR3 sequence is CASSGATNTGELFF. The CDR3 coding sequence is TGTGCCAGCAGTGGGGCTACGAACACCGGGGAGCTGTTTTTT.

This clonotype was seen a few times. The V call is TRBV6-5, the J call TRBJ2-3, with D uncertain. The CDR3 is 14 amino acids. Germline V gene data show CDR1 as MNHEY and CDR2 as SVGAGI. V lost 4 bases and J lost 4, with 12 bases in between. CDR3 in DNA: TGTGCCAGCAGTTCCTGGGAAAGGCCAGATACGCAGTATTTT. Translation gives CASSSWERPDTQYF.

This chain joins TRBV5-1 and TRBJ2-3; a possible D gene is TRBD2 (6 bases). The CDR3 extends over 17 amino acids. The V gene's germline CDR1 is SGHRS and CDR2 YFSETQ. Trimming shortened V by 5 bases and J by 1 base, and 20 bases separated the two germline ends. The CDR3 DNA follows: TGCGCCAGCAGAGGGATCGCGGGGAAGCACGGCACAGATACGCAGTATTTT. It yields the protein CASRGIAGKHGTDTQYF.

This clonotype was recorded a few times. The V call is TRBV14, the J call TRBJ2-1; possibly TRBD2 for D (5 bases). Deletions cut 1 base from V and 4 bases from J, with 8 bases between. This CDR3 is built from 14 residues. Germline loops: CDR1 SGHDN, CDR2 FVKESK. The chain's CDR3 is CASSQVEGYNEQFF. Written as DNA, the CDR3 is TGTGCCAGCAGCCAAGTTGAGGGTTACAATGAGCAGTTCTTC.

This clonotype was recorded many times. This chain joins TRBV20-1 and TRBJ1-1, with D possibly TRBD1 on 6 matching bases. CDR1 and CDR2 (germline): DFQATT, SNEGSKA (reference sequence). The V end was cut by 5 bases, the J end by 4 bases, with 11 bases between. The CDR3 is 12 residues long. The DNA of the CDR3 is TGCAGTGCTGCGAGGGGGGGCACTGAAGCTTTCTTT. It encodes CSAARGGTEAFF.

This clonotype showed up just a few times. The CDR3 loop is CASSYDRSNEQFF. The CDR3 DNA is TGTGCCAGCAGTTACGACAGATCCAATGAGCAGTTCTTC. The chain carries TRBV6-5 and TRBJ2-1; tentative D call: TRBD1 (5 bases). Deletions cut 2 bases from V and 6 bases from J, with 8 bases between. CDR1 is MNHEY, CDR2 SVGAGI, per germline. The CDR3 consists of 13 residues.